The next 32 T cell receptor beta chains were all read from a single sample in a study of blood T cells in healthy people across ages. Sample-barcoded 5' priming and a J-beta primer mix drove a second PCR of roughly 6 to 12 cycles. From the 5' RACE reads, TCRdb called clonotypes with MiXCR, one entry per CDR3 protein. The table lists approximately 760,000 distinct CDR3 sequences, approximately 25% of them singletons. This same sample was also taken into another study, of T cells of mothers and their children.

The sample consisted of blood. Receptors originate from a boy younger than 18 in good health.

The J gene is TRBJ2-6, the V gene TRBV5-1; TRBD1 is a possible D gene (7 bases). In germline, CDR1 is SGHRS, CDR2 YFSETQ. Trimming pared 1 base from V and 1 base from J, leaving 12 bases between. There are 17 residues in the CDR3. CDR3 bases: TGCGCCAGCAGCTTGTCAGGGGGACTTTCTGGGGCCAACGTCCTGACTTTC. Translation gives CASSLSGGLSGANVLTF.

This clonotype was recorded a few times. V and J are TRBV28 and TRBJ1-2, with D possibly being TRBD1 (6 bases). Germline-derived CDR1 and CDR2 are MDHEN and SYDVKM. The CDR3 extends over 10 amino acids. V was shortened by 11 bases and J by 8 bases, with 12 bases between the two germline ends. In DNA, the CDR3 is TGTGCCGCCCAAGGGGGAGGCTACACCTTC. Translation gives CAAQGGGYTF.

This clonotype has more than one count but fewer than ten. This rearrangement joins TRBV11-2 to TRBJ2-7; 10 positions agree with TRBD1. Germline CDR1 is SGHAT and CDR2 is FQNNGV. The CDR3 has 14 residues. V lost 6 bases to trimming and J lost 3 bases; unmatched junction nucleotides: 5. The CDR3 region is CASSPWTGGYEQYF. CDR3 DNA: TGTGCCAGCAGTCCCTGGACAGGGGGCTACGAGCAGTACTTC.

The J gene is TRBJ1-1, the V gene TRBV6-5; D is unclear. Trimming pared 6 bases from V and 1 base from J, leaving 12 bases between. The CDR3 is 14 amino acids. Germline CDR1 is MNHEY and CDR2 is SVGAGI. CDR3 protein: CASSPNEGNTEAFF. In nucleotides, the CDR3 is TGTGCCAGCAGCCCTAATGAGGGGAACACTGAAGCTTTCTTT.

The chain combines TRBV20-1 with TRBJ2-1, with 10 bases fitting TRBD2. J lost 8 bases, V lost 4 bases, and 8 bases had no gene match. The length of the CDR3 is 14 residues. Germline lookup yields CDR1 DFQATT and CDR2 SNEGSKA (reference sequence). CDR3 region: CSAKWPSGGDEQFF. In nucleotides, the CDR3 is TGCAGTGCTAAGTGGCCTAGCGGGGGCGATGAGCAGTTCTTC.

The V and J genes are TRBV12-3 or TRBV12-4 and TRBJ1-2; no reliable D call. The CDR3 has 14 residues. Trimming cost V 1 base and J 4 bases, with 10 bases left between them. The CDR3 loop reads CASSLDQRIYGYTF. The DNA for the CDR3 is TGTGCCAGCAGTTTAGACCAGAGAATCTATGGCTACACCTTC.

This clonotype was seen a few times. The CDR3 DNA is TGCAGTGCTCTGGGACAGCCTTCCGAGGAAAAACTGTTTTTT. It codes for CSALGQPSEEKLFF. This chain joins TRBV20-1 and TRBJ1-4, with TRBD1 matching over 7 bases. The CDR3 has 14 residues. J lost 8 bases, V lost 5 bases, and 11 bases had no gene match. Germline CDR1 is DFQATT and CDR2 is SNEGSKA (reference sequence).

The chain uses TRBV7-2 and TRBJ2-7; D gene ambiguous. Trimming pared 3 bases from V and 4 bases from J, leaving 16 bases between. The CDR3 contains 15 residues. Germline V gene sequence: CDR1 SGHTA, CDR2 FQGNSA. The CDR3 loop is CASSLGFGTQYEQYV. The CDR3 DNA reads TGTGCCAGCAGCTTGGGTTTTGGCACCCAATACGAGCAGTACGTC.

This clonotype was found once. The chain recombines TRBV7-2 with TRBJ2-1, with D tentatively TRBD2 (6 bases). The CDR3 covers 16 residues. V lost 0 bases, J lost 5 bases, and 14 bases lay in between. Per germline, CDR1 SGHTA and CDR2 FQGNSA. The CDR3 bases are TGTGCCAGCAGCTTAGCTCGGAGGGCCGGTAACAATGAGCAGTTCTTC. Its protein product is CASSLARRAGNNEQFF.

The table lists this clonotype with a few counts. V is TRBV27 and J is TRBJ2-5; perhaps TRBD2 as D (6 bases). The length of the CDR3 is 15 residues. Germline V gene data show CDR1 as MNHEY and CDR2 as SMNVEV (reference sequence). V lost 3 bases and J 5 bases, leaving 16 bases between the germline ends. CDR3 sequence: CASSFASLEGETQYF. CDR3 in DNA: TGTGCCAGCAGTTTCGCTAGTCTGGAGGGGGAGACCCAGTACTTC.

In its sample, this clonotype was seen a few times. The rearrangement joins TRBV5-1 to TRBJ2-5; perhaps TRBD2 as D (5 bases). CDR3 size: 14 residues. The ends were cut back, 3 bases at V and 5 bases at J, with 14 bases in the middle. Germline CDR1 SGHRS, CDR2 YFSETQ. The CDR3 region is CASSSGLNIETQYF. For the CDR3, the DNA is TGCGCCAGCAGCTCAGGACTCAATATCGAGACCCAGTACTTC.

The chain combines TRBV28 with TRBJ1-2; possibly TRBD1 for D (5 bases). This CDR3 is built from 14 residues. Germline CDR1 is MDHEN and CDR2 is SYDVKM. With 8 bases removed from V and 8 bases from J, the gap between germline ends came to 21 bases. The CDR3 loop reads CASGQIRGAEGYTF. The CDR3, as DNA: TGTGCCAGCGGTCAAATCCGGGGCGCAGAAGGCTACACCTTC.

DNA for the CDR3: TGTGCCAGCAGTGCTTCCGGGACGGAGGAAGAGACCCAGTACTTC. This encodes CASSASGTEEETQYF. This chain uses TRBV9 with TRBJ2-5; perhaps D is TRBD1 or TRBD2 (5 bases each). V shed 5 bases and J shed 3 bases, with 17 bases lying between them. Per the germline V gene, CDR1 is SGDLS and CDR2 is YYNGEE. This CDR3 has 15 residues.

This clonotype has just a few counts. The chain uses TRBV21-1 and TRBJ2-3; TRBD1, the table's D call, was not compared with the DNA. TRBV21-1 is noted as a pseudogene. The CDR3 extends over 15 amino acids. CDR3 in DNA: TGTGCCAGCAGCAATGGAGGACAGGGCCCAGATACGCAGTATTTT. Amino acids: CASSNGGQGPDTQYF.

Notes on this clonotype: The junction and the germline gene differ at one end; a read error may be behind it. The chain combines TRBV6-6 with TRBJ2-4; the D is unclear. Germline CDR1 is MNHNY and CDR2 is SVGAGI (reference sequence). The CDR3 is 11 amino acids. Here the CDR3 reads CASSYGHHRNF. As DNA, the CDR3 is TGTGCCAGCAGTTATGGGCACCACCGGAACTTC.

This clonotype was counted ten times or more. V and J are TRBV10-3 and TRBJ2-5; D uncertain. With 6 bases removed from V and 4 bases from J, the gap between germline ends came to 3 bases. This CDR3 spans 10 amino acids. The V gene's germline CDR1 is ENHRY and CDR2 SYGVKD. The CDR3 nucleotides read TGTGCCATCAGCCTAGAGACCCAGTACTTC. Translation gives CAISLETQYF.

V gene TRBV3-1 combines with J gene TRBJ2-2; D is perhaps TRBD1 or TRBD2 (6 bases each). V was pared by 4 bases and J by 6 bases, with 12 bases between. Germline-derived CDR1 and CDR2 are LGHDT and YNNKEL (reference sequence). The CDR3 is 14 amino acids. The DNA for the CDR3 is TGTGCCAGCAGCCCCGGGGGCAGTGCCGGGGAGCTGTTTTTT. Translated, it gives CASSPGGSAGELFF.

The V gene is TRBV13, the J gene TRBJ2-4; TRBD2 might be the D (6 bases). Trimming shortened V by 7 bases and J by 6 bases, and 13 bases separated the two germline ends. The CDR3 is 13 residues long. Germline loops: CDR1 PRHDT, CDR2 FYEKMQ (reference sequence). The CDR3 DNA sequence: TGTGCCAGCACAATCGGGAGTAGAAACATTCAGTACTTC. Its translation: CASTIGSRNIQYF.

The chain carries TRBV27 and TRBJ2-5, with D possibly being TRBD1 (6 bases). Germline CDR1 is MNHEY and CDR2 is SMNVEV (reference sequence). There are 15 residues in the CDR3. Deletions cut 6 bases from V and 2 bases from J, with 16 bases between. This CDR3 is CASSPTGNLQETQYF. The CDR3 coding sequence is TGTGCCAGCAGCCCTACAGGGAACCTACAAGAGACCCAGTACTTC.

This clonotype has more than one count but fewer than ten. The chain has TRBV20-1 and TRBJ2-7; D perhaps matches TRBD1 (5 bases). The CDR3 contains 13 residues. V lost 3 bases to trimming and J lost 4 bases, with 13 bases between them. CDR1 and CDR2 (germline): DFQATT, SNEGSKA (reference sequence). The CDR3 bases are TGCAGTGCTAGTCCAGGGATGTTGTACGAGCAGTACTTC. It yields the protein CSASPGMLYEQYF.

The CDR3 DNA follows: TGTGCCAGCAGCCAAGCAGCCAGGGGCCCCGAGACGGGCTACAATGAGCAGTTCTTC. The encoded protein is CASSQAARGPETGYNEQFF. V usage is TRBV3-1 and J usage is TRBJ2-1, with D maybe TRBD1 (6 bases). Trimming took 1 base from V and 3 from J, leaving 22 bases between them. Germline V CDR1 and CDR2: LGHDT, YNNKEL (reference sequence). The CDR3 runs 19 residues.

V usage is TRBV10-3 and J usage is TRBJ2-5; no firm D call. CDR1 ENHRY and CDR2 SYGVKD come from the germline V gene. V was pared by 2 bases and J by 0 bases, with 7 bases between. This CDR3 contains 14 residues. This CDR3 reads CAISEDQYQETQYF. The CDR3 DNA is TGTGCCATCAGTGAGGATCAGTACCAAGAGACCCAGTACTTC.

V and J are TRBV7-2 and TRBJ2-3; TRBD2 aligns across 8 bases. Germline loops: CDR1 SGHTA, CDR2 FQGNSA. This CDR3 region has 15 residues. The junction had 9 bases not matched to a gene; V was cut back by 4 bases and J by 6 bases. CDR3 amino acids: CASSSSGGAVDTQYF. The DNA of the CDR3 is TGTGCCAGCAGCTCGAGCGGGGGCGCGGTGGATACGCAGTATTTT.

The CDR3 protein is CASSSRQGGYTF. CDR3 in DNA: TGTGCCAGCAGTTCCCGCCAGGGAGGCTACACCTTC. The chain uses TRBV27 and TRBJ1-2, with D possibly TRBD1 on 5 matching bases. Trimming took 4 bases from V and 8 from J, leaving 11 bases between them. Germline loops: CDR1 MNHEY, CDR2 SMNVEV (reference sequence). The CDR3 length is 12 residues.

The chain is built from TRBV5-1 and TRBJ2-7; 9 bases match TRBD1. The germline gives CDR1 SGHRS, CDR2 YFSETQ. The V segment lost 1 base and the J segment 4 bases; nucleotides outside the gene matches: 6. The CDR3 loop spans 15 amino acids. This CDR3 reads CASSLSGQGSYEQYF. Written as DNA, the CDR3 is TGCGCCAGCAGCTTGAGTGGACAGGGGTCTTACGAGCAGTACTTC.

CDR3 in DNA: TGTGCCAGCAGCTCAGAGAGACCCGGCGGGGCTGAAGCTTTCTTT. Translating gives CASSSERPGGAEAFF. The chain couples TRBV7-8 to TRBJ1-1; D is undetermined. The germline V and J ends were trimmed by 4 bases and 6 bases, with 18 bases remaining between them. CDR1 is SGHVS and CDR2 is FQNEAQ in the germline V gene. CDR3 length: 15 amino acids.

This clonotype has more than one count but fewer than ten. V is TRBV20-1 and J is TRBJ2-1, with 11 bases that match TRBD2. CDR3 size: 16 residues. Trimming cost V 5 bases and J 4 bases; bases outside gene matches: 10. Germline V gene data show CDR1 as DFQATT and CDR2 as SNEGSKA (reference sequence). The CDR3 is CSAPGPGLAEYNEQFF. CDR3 nucleotides: TGCAGTGCTCCGGGACCGGGACTAGCGGAGTACAATGAGCAGTTCTTC.

The V gene is TRBV6-2 or TRBV6-3, the J gene TRBJ2-5; 8 bases are shared with TRBD2. Near its end, the DNA agrees better with TRBJ2-1, so the J call may be wrong. CDR3 length: 14 amino acids. CDR1 and CDR2 from the germline V gene are MNHEY and SVGEGT. The CDR3 protein is CASKLSGSVNEQFF. Written as DNA, the CDR3 is TGTGCCAGCAAATTGAGCGGGAGCGTAAATGAGCAGTTCTTC.

The CDR3 here is CSGRDSFEEKLFF. The CDR3 DNA is TGCAGCGGGCGGGACTCCTTTGAGGAAAAACTGTTTTTT. The rearrangement links TRBV29-1 to TRBJ1-4; possibly TRBD1 for D (5 bases). V was clipped by 7 bases and J by 8 bases, with 17 bases between them. The germline V gene encodes CDR1 SQVTM and CDR2 ANQGSEA. The CDR3 spans 13 residues.

This clonotype has just a few counts. V and J are TRBV19 and TRBJ2-7; 8 positions agree with TRBD2. Germline CDR1 and CDR2: LNHDA and SQIVND (reference sequence). CDR3 size: 17 residues. The V gene end was trimmed by 1 base and the J gene end by 0 bases; junction bases not matched to a gene: 8. This CDR3 reads CASSIASGGPGSYEQYF. The CDR3 DNA is TGTGCCAGTAGTATAGCGAGCGGGGGCCCTGGCTCCTACGAGCAGTACTTC.

This clonotype has a handful of counts. At one end, the junction sequence differs from germline, possibly due to a read error. V gene TRBV7-3 combines with J gene TRBJ1-4; 8 bases fit TRBD1. This CDR3 spans 15 amino acids. The V gene's germline CDR1 is SGHTA and CDR2 FQGTGA. The CDR3 sequence is CASSPRTGTNEELFF. The CDR3 region has the DNA TGTGCCAGCAGCCCCCGGACAGGGACTAATGAAGAACTGTTTTTT. The full variable domain, in which reference TRBV7-3 and TRBJ1-4 provide the parts outside the CDR3, is GAGVSQTPSNKVTEKGKYVELRCDPISGHTALYWYRQSLGQGPEFLIYFQGTGAADDSGLPNDRFFAVRPEGSVSTLKIQRTERGDSAVYLCASSPRTGTNEELFFGSGTQLSVL.

This clonotype appeared a few times. This chain joins TRBV11-2 and TRBJ1-2; no clear D. CDR3 length equals 15 residues. V dropped 4 bases and J dropped 6 bases, with 18 bases sitting between them. Germline CDR1 and CDR2: SGHAT and FQNNGV. The CDR3, as DNA: TGTGCCAGCAGCTCCGGGGTGTACAGATTCCATGGCTACACCTTC. The encoded protein is CASSSGVYRFHGYTF.